The 26 T cell receptor beta chains presented below share a single source sample, sequenced in a study of T cell changes during pregnancy in multiple sclerosis. Repertoires were generated with immunoSEQ multiplex PCR, while TCRdb's copy carries only in-frame clones and drops some. The sample lists around 110,000 clones, roughly 89% occurring once. The sample consisted of peripheral blood, taken before pregnancy. The origin of the receptors is a female donor with multiple sclerosis, enrolled in a pregnancy study.

The chain carries TRBV10-3 and TRBJ2-2; 7 nucleotides agree with TRBD2. Germline trimming cut 4 bases from V and 4 bases from J; bases unmatched to any gene: 12. Germline V gene sequence: CDR1 ENHRY, CDR2 SYGVKD. The length of the CDR3 is 17 residues. The CDR3 loop reads CAISATLGRGGTGELFF. CDR3 nucleotide sequence: TGTGCCATCAGTGCAACCTTGGGGAGGGGTGGCACCGGGGAGCTGTTTTTT.

The rearrangement uses TRBV7-9 and TRBJ2-1; 9 nucleotides align to TRBD2. The CDR3 covers 17 residues. The V segment lost 10 bases and the J segment 1 base; nucleotides outside the gene matches: 14. Germline V gene lookup returns CDR1 SEHNR and CDR2 FQNEAQ (reference sequence). The CDR3 sequence: CATHRGREGLSYNEQFF. DNA of the CDR3: TGTGCCACCCACCGAGGGCGGGAGGGACTATCCTACAATGAGCAGTTCTTC.

The chain combines TRBV15 with TRBJ2-1; D is possibly TRBD1 (6 bases). The CDR3 extends over 15 amino acids. Per the germline V gene, CDR1 is LNHNV and CDR2 is YYDKDF (reference sequence). The germline V and J ends were trimmed by 3 bases and 4 bases, with 13 bases remaining between them. For the CDR3, the DNA is TGTGCCACCAGCAGGGGGGCAGACGGGTACAATGAGCAGTTCTTC. It encodes CATSRGADGYNEQFF.

J is TRBJ2-7 and V is TRBV30; 10 bases match TRBD2. Germline V gene lookup returns CDR1 GTSNPN and CDR2 SVGIG (reference sequence). V lost 5 bases to trimming and J lost 4 bases; unmatched junction nucleotides: 5. This CDR3 is built from 13 residues. CDR3 in DNA: TGTGCCTGGGGAGGACTAGCGGATTACGAGCAGTACTTC. Its translation: CAWGGLADYEQYF.

The chain uses TRBV29-1 and TRBJ1-1; 8 bases are shared with TRBD1. This CDR3 is built from 13 residues. V trimming: 3 bases; J trimming: 4 bases; junction bases outside the gene matches: 4. Germline loops: CDR1 SQVTM, CDR2 ANQGSEA. The CDR3 loop reads CSVETGVGTEAFF. DNA for the CDR3: TGCAGCGTTGAGACAGGGGTGGGCACTGAAGCTTTCTTT. The full variable domain, completed using reference TRBV29-1 and TRBJ1-1, is SAVISQKPSRDICQRGTSLTIQCQVDSQVTMMFWYRQQPGQSLTLIATANQGSEATYESGFVIDKFPISRPNLTFSTLTVSNMSPEDSSIYLCSVETGVGTEAFFGQGTRLTVV.

The gene calls are TRBV4-2 and TRBJ1-1; a possible D gene is TRBD1 (5 bases). The V end was cut by 5 bases, the J end by 11 bases, with 15 bases between. Germline CDR1 LGHNA, CDR2 YNFKEQ. CDR3 length: 12 amino acids. The CDR3 spells CASSIPAGGAFF. The CDR3 coding sequence is TGTGCCAGCAGCATCCCAGCGGGGGGGGCTTTCTTT.

The V call is TRBV6-6, the J call TRBJ1-2, with 10 bases lining up with TRBD1. V shed 6 bases and J 7 bases; nucleotides not matched to a gene: 14. CDR1 is MNHNY and CDR2 is SVGAGI in the germline V gene (reference sequence). The CDR3 runs to 16 residues. The DNA of the CDR3 is TGTGCCAGCAGCCCTAGACAGGGGGCGTTACATAGTGGCTACACCTTC. It is translated as CASSPRQGALHSGYTF.

This chain connects TRBV5-4 to TRBJ1-4; 8 bases are shared with TRBD1. CDR1 is SGHNT and CDR2 is YYREEE in the germline V gene (reference sequence). V was pared by 4 bases and J by 7 bases, with 6 bases of the junction left unmatched. The CDR3 sequence is 14 residues long. The CDR3 protein is CASSPDRGVEKLFF. The CDR3 coding sequence is TGTGCCAGCAGCCCAGACAGGGGAGTTGAAAAACTGTTTTTT.

The V gene is TRBV18, the J gene TRBJ1-1, with unresolved D. The CDR3 sequence is 14 residues long. CDR1 is KGHSH, CDR2 LQKENI, per germline. V was pared by 8 bases and J by 5 bases, with 18 bases between. In DNA, the CDR3 is TGTGCCAGCCACCTAGGAGGCGGGAAGACTGAAGCTTTCTTT. Protein: CASHLGGGKTEAFF.

This clone was seen a single time. The rearrangement joins TRBV7-2 to TRBJ2-7, with D perhaps TRBD1 (5 bases). CDR3 size: 15 residues. Germline lookup yields CDR1 SGHTA and CDR2 FQGNSA. Trimming took 5 bases from V and 0 from J, leaving 14 bases between them. The CDR3: CASSLLDSPSYEQYF. The CDR3, as DNA: TGTGCCAGCAGCCTACTCGACAGCCCCTCCTACGAGCAGTACTTC.

V gene TRBV4-1 combines with J gene TRBJ1-6; 7 bases fit TRBD1. The CDR3 contains 16 residues. In germline, CDR1 is MGHRA, CDR2 YSYEKL. J gave up 10 bases and V 0 bases, and 9 bases lay outside the gene matches. The CDR3 protein is CASSQEGNRGDSPLHF. As DNA, the CDR3 is TGCGCCAGCAGCCAAGAGGGGAACAGGGGTGACTCACCCCTCCACTTT.

This chain uses TRBV11-1 with TRBJ2-1; 15 bases map to TRBD2. Germline CDR1 SGHAT, CDR2 FQDESV (reference sequence). This CDR3 region has 17 residues. The trim removed 4 bases at V and 8 bases at J, leaving 9 bases unmatched. The CDR3 reads CASSWTSGRVLGHEQFF. The CDR3 nucleotides are TGTGCCAGCAGCTGGACTAGCGGGAGGGTTCTTGGTCATGAGCAGTTCTTC.

The CDR3 loop is CASRGQVYGYTF. In DNA form, the CDR3 reads TGTGCCAGCAGGGGACAGGTCTATGGCTACACCTTC. The V call is TRBV28, the J call TRBJ1-2, with TRBD1 matching over 8 bases. Germline CDR1 MDHEN, CDR2 SYDVKM. The CDR3 sequence is 12 residues long. J gave up 4 bases and V 6 bases, and 1 base lay outside the gene matches.

The V call is TRBV27, the J call TRBJ1-3, with D unresolved. Per germline, CDR1 MNHEY and CDR2 SMNVEV (reference sequence). V shed 2 bases and J shed 4 bases, with 9 bases lying between them. This CDR3 region has 14 residues. The CDR3 reads CASSLTGLGNTIYF. The DNA of the CDR3 is TGTGCCAGCAGTTTAACGGGTCTCGGAAACACCATATATTTT.

Points on this clone: The junction and the germline gene differ at one end; a read error may be behind it. V usage is TRBV29-1 and J usage is TRBJ2-7, with a tentative D call TRBD1 (5 bases). Germline assignment: CDR1 SQVTM and CDR2 ANQGSEA. This CDR3 has 13 amino acids. The CDR3 sequence: CSATGSSSYGQYF. The CDR3 DNA sequence: TGCAGCGCCACAGGATCGAGCTCCTACGGGCAGTACTTC.

The chain carries TRBV9 and TRBJ2-5, with TRBD1 matching over 7 bases. The CDR3 contains 14 residues. V shed 4 bases, J shed 0 bases, and the junction held 3 bases outside the gene matches. Germline values: CDR1 SGDLS, CDR2 YYNGEE. The CDR3 protein is CASSRGTDQETQYF. The DNA of the CDR3 is TGTGCCAGCAGCAGAGGGACAGACCAAGAGACCCAGTACTTC.

The rearrangement joins TRBV11-2 to TRBJ1-2; no reliable D call. The CDR3 runs to 13 residues. The germline CDR1 and CDR2 sequences are SGHAT and FQNNGV. V gave up 2 bases and J gave up 4 bases, with 8 bases separating them. This CDR3 is CASSLFSGYGYTF. The CDR3 DNA follows: TGTGCCAGCAGCTTATTCAGCGGCTATGGCTACACCTTC.

V is TRBV7-3 and J is TRBJ2-2, with 7 positions matching TRBD1. Germline-derived CDR1 and CDR2 are SGHTA and FQGTGA. Germline trimming cut 3 bases from V and 6 bases from J; bases unmatched to any gene: 7. CDR3 length: 15 residues. The CDR3 spells CASSLTGPSSGELFF. As DNA, the CDR3 is TGTGCCAGCAGCTTGACAGGGCCGAGTTCCGGGGAGCTGTTTTTT.

Only a few counts were recorded for this clone. CDR3 nucleotide sequence: TGTGCCAGCAGCTTAAGTACAGCTCCAAACTATGGCTACACCTTC. It yields the protein CASSLSTAPNYGYTF. The chain recombines TRBV7-2 with TRBJ1-2; D is unresolved. The V gene lost 2 bases and the J gene lost 2 bases, with 12 bases spanning the gap. The germline V gene encodes CDR1 SGHTA and CDR2 FQGNSA. The CDR3 extends over 15 amino acids.

The chain links TRBV21-1 to TRBJ2-1; TRBD2 is the table's D call and was not checked against the DNA. TRBV21-1 constitutes a pseudogene. The CDR3 has 16 amino acids. CDR3 sequence: CASSLLAGLGCYEQFF. The CDR3 DNA reads as TGTGCCAGCAGCCTCCTAGCGGGATTGGGCTGTTATGAGCAGTTCTTC.

The chain recombines TRBV30 with TRBJ1-3; tentative D call: TRBD1 (6 bases). The CDR3 spans 16 residues. Germline V gene sequence: CDR1 GTSNPN, CDR2 SVGIG (reference sequence). V was pared by 2 bases and J by 0 bases, with 14 bases between. CDR3 in DNA: TGTGCCTGGAGTCCCAACAGGGTCAGCTCTGGAAACACCATATATTTT. Protein sequence: CAWSPNRVSSGNTIYF.

The V and J genes are TRBV7-2 and TRBJ1-1; D gene unclear. Germline V gene data show CDR1 as SGHTA and CDR2 as FQGNSA. Trimming removed 1 base at V and 8 bases at J, with 11 bases between. This CDR3 contains 13 residues. The CDR3 region is CASSLGGPIEAFF. CDR3 nucleotide sequence: TGTGCCAGCAGCTTAGGAGGTCCGATCGAAGCTTTCTTT.

This clone has only a few counts. This chain uses TRBV19 with TRBJ2-5; maybe TRBD2 (5 bases). V lost 3 bases and J lost 3, with 8 bases in between. The germline V gene encodes CDR1 LNHDA and CDR2 SQIVND (reference sequence). This CDR3 has 13 amino acids. For the CDR3, the DNA is TGTGCCAGTAGTATTAAGCGGAAAGAGACCCAGTACTTC. This codes for CASSIKRKETQYF.

The chain has TRBV5-5 and TRBJ2-7; TRBD1 agrees at 8 bases. Germline CDR1 reads SGHKS; CDR2 reads YYEKEE (reference sequence). This CDR3 has 16 amino acids. V lost 1 base, J lost 3 bases, and 9 bases stayed unmatched. The CDR3 DNA reads as TGTGCCAGCAGCTTGCGACAGGGGATTGGGAGCTACGAGCAGTACTTC. It yields the protein CASSLRQGIGSYEQYF.

The chain combines TRBV7-3 with TRBJ2-3, with 7 bases matching TRBD2. The CDR3 runs to 16 residues. V was pared by 6 bases and J by 2 bases, with 11 bases of the junction left unmatched. Germline V gene data show CDR1 as SGHTA and CDR2 as FQGTGA. The CDR3 here is CASSSIAAGDTDTQYF. The CDR3 region has the DNA TGTGCCAGCAGTTCCATAGCTGCGGGGGACACAGATACGCAGTATTTT.

The chain couples TRBV19 to TRBJ2-5, with TRBD1 identical over 12 bases. Trimming at V came to 8 bases and at J to 5 bases, leaving 6 bases not matched to a gene. The germline CDR1 and CDR2 sequences are LNHDA and SQIVND (reference sequence). The CDR3 runs to 14 residues. CDR3: CASGGTGGGETQYF. The CDR3 DNA reads as TGTGCCAGTGGGGGGACAGGGGGCGGGGAGACCCAGTACTTC.